The clone carrying this T cell receptor beta chain was observed a handful of times. The target antigen is unknown. A sample-barcoded 5' primer and a J-beta primer mix were used in a second PCR of about 7 to 11 cycles. TCRdb processed the 5' RACE reads anew with MiXCR; each CDR3 protein has one entry. The sample shows some 1.5 million distinct CDR3 sequences, over 25% of them seen only once. Each donor's blood draw was 7.5 to 10 milliliters of peripheral blood. Isolation yielded PBMCs, at least 6 million per sample, in every case. This record belongs to a study of blood T cells in healthy people across ages. CDR3 size: 14 residues. Germline CDR1 and CDR2: MDHEN and SYDVKM. Trimming removed 3 bases from V and 2 bases from J, with 8 bases in between. Findings and caveats of the study: Any conclusive comparison of naive versus antigen-experienced cells was prevented by using unsorted PBMCs.

The sequence came from a woman in her 30s in good health. The chain couples TRBV28 to TRBJ1-5, with no clear D. The source material was blood. The CDR3 loop reads CASSFLAGNQPQHF. The CDR3 DNA sequence: TGTGCCAGCAGTTTTCTAGCGGGCAATCAGCCCCAGCATTTT.